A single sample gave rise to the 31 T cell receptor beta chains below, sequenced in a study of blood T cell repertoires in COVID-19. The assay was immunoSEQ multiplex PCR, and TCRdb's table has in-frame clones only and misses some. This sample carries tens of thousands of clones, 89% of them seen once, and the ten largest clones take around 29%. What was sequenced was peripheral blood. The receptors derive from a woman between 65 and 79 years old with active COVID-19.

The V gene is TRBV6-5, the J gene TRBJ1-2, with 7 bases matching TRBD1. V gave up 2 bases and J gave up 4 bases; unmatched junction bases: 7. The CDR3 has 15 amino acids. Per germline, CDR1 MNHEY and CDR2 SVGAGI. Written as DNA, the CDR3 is TGTGCCAGCAGTTACGCGGGACAGAACCTCTATGGCTACACCTTC. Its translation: CASSYAGQNLYGYTF.

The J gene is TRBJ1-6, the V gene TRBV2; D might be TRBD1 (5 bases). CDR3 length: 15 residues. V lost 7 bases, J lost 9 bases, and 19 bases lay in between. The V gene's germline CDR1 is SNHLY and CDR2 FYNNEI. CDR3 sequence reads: CASKPGTGRGSPLHF. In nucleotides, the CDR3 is TGTGCCAGCAAGCCAGGGACGGGGCGGGGTTCACCCCTCCACTTT.

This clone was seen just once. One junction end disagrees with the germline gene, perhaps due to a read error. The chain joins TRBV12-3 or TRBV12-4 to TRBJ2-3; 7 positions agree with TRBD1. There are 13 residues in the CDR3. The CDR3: CASRLDREDTQYF. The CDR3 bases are TGTGCCAGCAGATTAGACAGGGAAGATACGCAGTATTTT.

CDR3 in amino acids: CASSEAVGETQYF. The CDR3, as DNA: TGTGCCAGTAGTGAAGCGGTTGGGGAGACCCAGTACTTC. The chain joins TRBV19 to TRBJ2-5, with D maybe TRBD2 (5 bases). The CDR3 is 13 residues long. Trimming stripped 5 bases from V and 5 bases from J, with 12 bases between. The germline gives CDR1 LNHDA, CDR2 SQIVND (reference sequence).

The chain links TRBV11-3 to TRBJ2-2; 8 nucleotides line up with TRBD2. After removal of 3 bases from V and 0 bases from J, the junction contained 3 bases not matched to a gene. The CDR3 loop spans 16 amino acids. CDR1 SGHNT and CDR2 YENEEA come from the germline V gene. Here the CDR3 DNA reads TGTGCCAGCAGCTTCGGGGGGGGCTCGAACACCGGGGAGCTGTTTTTT. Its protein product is CASSFGGGSNTGELFF.

The DNA for the CDR3 is TGTGCCAGCAGCTTAGATCCGGGGGTCCAAGAGACCCAGTACTTC. Protein: CASSLDPGVQETQYF. The V call is TRBV7-2, the J call TRBJ2-5; D possibly corresponds to TRBD2 (6 bases). The CDR3 loop spans 15 amino acids. V lost 1 base to trimming and J lost 1 base, with 10 bases between them. The germline V gene encodes CDR1 SGHTA and CDR2 FQGNSA.

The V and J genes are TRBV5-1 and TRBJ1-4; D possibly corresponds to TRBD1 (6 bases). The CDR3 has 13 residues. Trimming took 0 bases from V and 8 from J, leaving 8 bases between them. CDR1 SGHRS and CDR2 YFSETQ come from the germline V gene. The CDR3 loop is CASSLGTAEKLFF. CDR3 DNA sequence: TGCGCCAGCAGCTTGGGGACAGCAGAAAAACTGTTTTTT.

The CDR3, as DNA: TGCGCCAGCAGTCAAAGACGCCCGGGAGACTACGAGCAGTACTTC. Amino acid sequence: CASSQRRPGDYEQYF. The chain has TRBV23-1 and TRBJ2-7; possible D gene TRBD2, 6 bases. TRBV23-1 is an ORF, and what it does is uncertain. The CDR3 consists of 15 residues. The V end lost 2 bases, the J end lost 3 bases, and 14 bases lay between the germline ends.

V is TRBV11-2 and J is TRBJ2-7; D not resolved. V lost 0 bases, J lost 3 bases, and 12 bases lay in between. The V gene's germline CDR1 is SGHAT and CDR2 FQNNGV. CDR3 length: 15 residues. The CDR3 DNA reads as TGTGCCAGCAGCTTAGAGGCCGTAGCTAGCTACGAGCAGTACTTC. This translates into CASSLEAVASYEQYF. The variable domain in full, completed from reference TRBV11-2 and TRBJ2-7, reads EAGVAQSPRYKIIEKRQSVAFWCNPISGHATLYWYQQILGQGPKLLIQFQNNGVVDDSQLPKDRFSAERLKGVDSTLKIQPAKLEDSAVYLCASSLEAVASYEQYFGPGTRLTVT.

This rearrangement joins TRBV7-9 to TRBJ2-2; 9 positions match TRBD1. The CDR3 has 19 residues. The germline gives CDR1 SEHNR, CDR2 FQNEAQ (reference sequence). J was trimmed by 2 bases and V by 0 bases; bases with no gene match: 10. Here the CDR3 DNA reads TGTGCCAGCAGCTTAGCCGCGCCCGGGACAGGGACAAACACCGGGGAGCTGTTTTTT. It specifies CASSLAAPGTGTNTGELFF.

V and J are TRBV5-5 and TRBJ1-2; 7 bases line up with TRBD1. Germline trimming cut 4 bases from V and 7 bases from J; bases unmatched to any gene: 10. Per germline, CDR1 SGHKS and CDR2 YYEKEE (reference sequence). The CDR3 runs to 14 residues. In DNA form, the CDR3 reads TGTGCCAGCAGCATCGGAGGGGGCTCGGTTGGCTACACCTTC. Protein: CASSIGGGSVGYTF.

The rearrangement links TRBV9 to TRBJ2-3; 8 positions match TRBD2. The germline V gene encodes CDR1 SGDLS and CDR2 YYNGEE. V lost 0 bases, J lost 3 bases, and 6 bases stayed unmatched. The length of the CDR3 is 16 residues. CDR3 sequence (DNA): TGTGCCAGCAGCGTAGGAGCGGGGGCCGTAACAGATACGCAGTATTTT. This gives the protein CASSVGAGAVTDTQYF.

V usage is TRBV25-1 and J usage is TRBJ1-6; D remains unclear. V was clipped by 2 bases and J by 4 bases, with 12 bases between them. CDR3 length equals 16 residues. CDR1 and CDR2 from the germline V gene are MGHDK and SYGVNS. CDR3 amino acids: CASSERRRGYNSPLHF. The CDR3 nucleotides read TGTGCCAGCAGTGAAAGGCGGCGGGGTTATAATTCACCCCTCCACTTT.

The CDR3 spells CASSRSGVSTDTQYF. CDR3 DNA sequence: TGTGCCAGCAGCCGGAGCGGGGTTAGCACAGATACGCAGTATTTT. The chain couples TRBV11-2 to TRBJ2-3, with 7 bases lining up with TRBD2. J lost 0 bases, V lost 5 bases, and 5 bases had no gene match. Germline V lookup: CDR1 SGHAT, CDR2 FQNNGV. There are 15 residues in the CDR3.

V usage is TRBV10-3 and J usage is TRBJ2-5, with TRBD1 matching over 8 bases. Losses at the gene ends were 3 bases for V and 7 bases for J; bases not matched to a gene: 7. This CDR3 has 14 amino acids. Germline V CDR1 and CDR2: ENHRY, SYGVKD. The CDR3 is CAISDGQGEGTQYF. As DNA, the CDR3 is TGTGCCATCAGTGACGGACAGGGAGAAGGGACCCAGTACTTC.

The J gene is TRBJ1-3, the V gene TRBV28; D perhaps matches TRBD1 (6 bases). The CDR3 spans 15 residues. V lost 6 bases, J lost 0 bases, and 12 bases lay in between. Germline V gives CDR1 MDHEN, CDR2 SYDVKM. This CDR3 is CASRRQVRSGNTIYF. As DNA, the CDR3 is TGTGCCAGCAGGAGACAGGTCCGCTCTGGAAACACCATATATTTT.

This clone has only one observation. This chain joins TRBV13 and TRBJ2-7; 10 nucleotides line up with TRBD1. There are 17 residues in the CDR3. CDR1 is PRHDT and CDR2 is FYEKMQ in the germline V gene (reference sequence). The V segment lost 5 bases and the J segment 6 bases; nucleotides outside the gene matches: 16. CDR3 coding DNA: TGTGCCAGCAGCAGCCGGGACAGGGGTCTAAAGAGGGGCGAGCAGTACTTC. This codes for CASSSRDRGLKRGEQYF.

CDR3 loop: CASSLTSGGAGYTQYF. The CDR3 bases are TGTGCCAGCAGCTTGACTAGCGGGGGGGCCGGATATACGCAGTATTTT. The chain has TRBV7-9 and TRBJ2-3; 14 positions match TRBD2. V dropped 3 bases and J dropped 7; count of bases not matched to a gene: 6. The V gene's germline CDR1 is SEHNR and CDR2 FQNEAQ (reference sequence). CDR3 size: 16 residues. The whole variable domain, filled in from reference TRBV7-9 and TRBJ2-3, reads DTGVSQNPRHKITKRGQNVTFRCDPISEHNRLYWYRQTLGQGPEFLTYFQNEAQLEKSRLLSDRFSAERPKGSFSTLEIQRTEQGDSAMYLCASSLTSGGAGYTQYFGPGTRLTVL.

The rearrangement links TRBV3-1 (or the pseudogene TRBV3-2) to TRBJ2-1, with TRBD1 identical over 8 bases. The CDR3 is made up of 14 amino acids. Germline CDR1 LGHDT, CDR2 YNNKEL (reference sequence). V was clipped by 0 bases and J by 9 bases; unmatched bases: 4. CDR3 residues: CASSQDGQGLEQFF. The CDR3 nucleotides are TGTGCCAGCAGCCAAGACGGACAGGGCCTTGAGCAGTTCTTC.

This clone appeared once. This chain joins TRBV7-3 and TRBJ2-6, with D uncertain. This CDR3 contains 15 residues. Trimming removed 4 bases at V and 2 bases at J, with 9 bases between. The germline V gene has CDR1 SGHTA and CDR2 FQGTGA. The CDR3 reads CASSSVATGANVLTF. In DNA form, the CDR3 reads TGTGCCAGCAGCTCGGTAGCCACTGGGGCCAACGTCCTGACTTTC. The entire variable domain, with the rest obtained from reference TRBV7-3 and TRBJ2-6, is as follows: GAGVSQTPSNKVTEKGKYVELRCDPISGHTALYWYRQSLGQGPEFLIYFQGTGAADDSGLPNDRFFAVRPEGSVSTLKIQRTERGDSAVYLCASSSVATGANVLTFGAGSRLTVL.

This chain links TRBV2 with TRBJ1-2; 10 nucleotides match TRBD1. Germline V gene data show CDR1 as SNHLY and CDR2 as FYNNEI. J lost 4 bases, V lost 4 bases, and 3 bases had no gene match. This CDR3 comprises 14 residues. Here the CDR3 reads CASSGQGASYGYTF. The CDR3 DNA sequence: TGTGCCAGCAGTGGACAGGGGGCAAGCTATGGCTACACCTTC. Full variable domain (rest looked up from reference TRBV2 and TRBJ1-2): EPEVTQTPSHQVTQMGQEVILRCVPISNHLYFYWYRQILGQKVEFLVSFYNNEISEKSEIFDDQFSVERPDGSNFTLKIRSTKLEDSAMYFCASSGQGASYGYTFGSGTRLTVV.

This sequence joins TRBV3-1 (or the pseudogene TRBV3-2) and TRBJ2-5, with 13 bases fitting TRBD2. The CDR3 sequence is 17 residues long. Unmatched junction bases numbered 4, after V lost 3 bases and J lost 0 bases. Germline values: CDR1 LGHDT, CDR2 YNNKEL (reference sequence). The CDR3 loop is CASSQGLAGRYQETQYF. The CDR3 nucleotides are TGTGCCAGCAGCCAGGGACTAGCGGGGAGGTACCAAGAGACCCAGTACTTC.

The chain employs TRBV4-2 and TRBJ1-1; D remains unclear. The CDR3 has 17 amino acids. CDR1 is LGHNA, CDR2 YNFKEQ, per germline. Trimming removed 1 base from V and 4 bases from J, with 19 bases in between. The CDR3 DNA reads TGTGCCAGCAGCCAAGCTTCCGACTTAACTCGGGTCACTGAAGCTTTCTTT. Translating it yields CASSQASDLTRVTEAFF.

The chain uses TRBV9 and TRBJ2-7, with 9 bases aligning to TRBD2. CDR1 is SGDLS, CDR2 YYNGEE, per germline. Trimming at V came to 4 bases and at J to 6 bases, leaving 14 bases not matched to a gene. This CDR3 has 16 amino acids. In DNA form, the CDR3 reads TGTGCCAGCAGCCCAACACTCGGACTAGCGTTTGGCGAGCAGTACTTC. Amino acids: CASSPTLGLAFGEQYF.

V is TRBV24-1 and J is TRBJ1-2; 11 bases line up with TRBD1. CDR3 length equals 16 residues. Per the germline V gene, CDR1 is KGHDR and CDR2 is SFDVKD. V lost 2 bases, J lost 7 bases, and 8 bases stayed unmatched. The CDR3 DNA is TGTGCCACCAGTGATTCGCCCGGGACAGGGGGGGCTGGCTACACCTTC. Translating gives CATSDSPGTGGAGYTF.

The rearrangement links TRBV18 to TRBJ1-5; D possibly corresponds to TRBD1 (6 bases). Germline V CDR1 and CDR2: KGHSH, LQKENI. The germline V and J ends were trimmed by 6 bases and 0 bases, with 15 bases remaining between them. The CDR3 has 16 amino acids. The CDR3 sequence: CASSPTGPLSNQPQHF. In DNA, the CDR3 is TGTGCCAGCTCCCCAACAGGGCCCCTTAGCAATCAGCCCCAGCATTTT.

CDR3 nucleotide sequence: TGTGCCAGCAGCTGGGGGACAGGGGGCTACGAGCAGTACTTC. As protein: CASSWGTGGYEQYF. This chain uses TRBV5-4 with TRBJ2-7, with 11 positions matching TRBD1. The germline V gene has CDR1 SGHNT and CDR2 YYREEE (reference sequence). The J segment lost 3 bases and the V segment lost 3 bases, leaving 2 bases of the junction unmatched. There are 14 residues in the CDR3.

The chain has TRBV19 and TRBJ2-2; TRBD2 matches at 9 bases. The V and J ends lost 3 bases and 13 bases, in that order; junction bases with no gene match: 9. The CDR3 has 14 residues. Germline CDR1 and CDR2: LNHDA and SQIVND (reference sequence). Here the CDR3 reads CASSIGSGGSGLFF. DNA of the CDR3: TGTGCCAGTAGTATTGGTAGCGGGGGTAGTGGGCTGTTTTTT.

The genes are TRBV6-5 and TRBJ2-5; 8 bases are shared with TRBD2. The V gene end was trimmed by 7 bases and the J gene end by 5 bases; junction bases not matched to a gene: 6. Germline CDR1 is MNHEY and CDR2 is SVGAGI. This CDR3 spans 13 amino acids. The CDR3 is CASIRPGGETQYF. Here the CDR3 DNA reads TGTGCCAGCATCAGACCGGGGGGGGAGACCCAGTACTTC.

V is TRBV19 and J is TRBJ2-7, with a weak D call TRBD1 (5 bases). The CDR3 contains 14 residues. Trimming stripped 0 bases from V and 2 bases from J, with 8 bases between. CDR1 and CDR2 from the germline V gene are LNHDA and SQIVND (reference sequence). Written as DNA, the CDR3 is TGTGCCAGTAGTATAGAATTGACAGCCTACGAGCAGTACTTC. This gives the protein CASSIELTAYEQYF.

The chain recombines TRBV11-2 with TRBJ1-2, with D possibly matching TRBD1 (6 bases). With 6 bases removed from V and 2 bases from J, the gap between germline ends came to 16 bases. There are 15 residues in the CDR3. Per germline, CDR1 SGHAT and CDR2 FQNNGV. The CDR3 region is CASRAQLQGNYGYTF. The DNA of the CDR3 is TGTGCCAGCAGGGCCCAATTACAGGGAAACTATGGCTACACCTTC.